This TCR beta chain was recorded in a study of cytomegalovirus exposure and HLA in healthy donors. Study-wide background: An analysis done earlier identified around 100 million unique TCR beta sequences from approximately 170 million T cells.

With 3 bases removed from V and 4 bases from J, the gap between germline ends came to 7 bases. The CDR3 totals 13 residues. CDR1 LNHDA and CDR2 SQIVND come from the germline V gene (reference sequence). The PCR used 60 Vbeta and 13 Jbeta primers. Repertoires were generated with immunoSEQ multiplex PCR, while TCRdb's copy carries only in-frame clones and drops some. The table lists about 180,000 clones, 65% to 80% of them singletons, with less than 2.5% in the top ten. The receptor comes from a woman aged 25 to 39 in good health and CMV-seropositive. The chain links TRBV19 to TRBJ1-5; D not resolved. Sequenced material: PBMCs. The CDR3 sequence is CASSIAENQPQHF. DNA of the CDR3: TGTGCCAGTAGTATTGCCGAGAATCAGCCCCAGCATTTT. The whole variable domain, remainder taken from reference TRBV19 and TRBJ1-5, is DGGITQSPKYLFRKEGQNVTLSCEQNLNHDAMYWYRQDPGQGLRLIYYSQIVNDFQKGDIAEGYSVSREKKESFPLTVTSAQKNPTAFYLCASSIAENQPQHFGDGTRLSIL.